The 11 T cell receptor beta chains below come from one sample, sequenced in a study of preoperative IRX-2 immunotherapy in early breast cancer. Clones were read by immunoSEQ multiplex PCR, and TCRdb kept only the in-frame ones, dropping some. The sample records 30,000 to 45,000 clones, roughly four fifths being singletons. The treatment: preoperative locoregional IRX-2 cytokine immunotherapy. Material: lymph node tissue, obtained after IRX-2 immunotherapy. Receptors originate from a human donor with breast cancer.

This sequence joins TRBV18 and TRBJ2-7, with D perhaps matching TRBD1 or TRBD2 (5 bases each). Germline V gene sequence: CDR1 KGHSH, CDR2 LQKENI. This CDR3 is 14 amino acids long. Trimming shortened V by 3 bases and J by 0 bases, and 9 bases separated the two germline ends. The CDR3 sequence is CASSPWGISYEQYF. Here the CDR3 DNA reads TGTGCCAGCTCACCGTGGGGGATCTCCTACGAGCAGTACTTC.

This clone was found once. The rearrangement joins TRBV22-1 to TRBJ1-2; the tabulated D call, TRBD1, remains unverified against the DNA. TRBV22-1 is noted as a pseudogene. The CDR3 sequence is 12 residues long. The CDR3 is CASTGQGFGYTF. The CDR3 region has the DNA TGTGCCAGCACCGGACAGGGGTTCGGCTACACCTTC.

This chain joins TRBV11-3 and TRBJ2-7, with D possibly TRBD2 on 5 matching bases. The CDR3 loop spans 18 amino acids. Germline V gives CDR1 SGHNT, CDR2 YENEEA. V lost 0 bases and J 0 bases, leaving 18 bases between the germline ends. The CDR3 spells CASSLDFLGGSSSYEQYF. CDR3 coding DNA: TGTGCCAGCAGCTTAGATTTTTTGGGCGGGTCAAGCTCCTACGAGCAGTACTTC. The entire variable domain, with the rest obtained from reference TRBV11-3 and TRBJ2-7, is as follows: EAGVVQSPRYKIIEKKQPVAFWCNPISGHNTLYWYLQNLGQGPELLIRYENEEAVDDSQLPKDRFSAERLKGVDSTLKIQPAELGDSAVYLCASSLDFLGGSSSYEQYFGPGTRLTVT.

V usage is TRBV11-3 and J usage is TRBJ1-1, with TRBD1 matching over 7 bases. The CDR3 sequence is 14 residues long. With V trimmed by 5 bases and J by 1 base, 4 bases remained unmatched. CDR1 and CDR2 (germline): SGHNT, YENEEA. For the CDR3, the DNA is TGTGCCAGCAGCCGAGGGACAGAGAACACTGAAGCTTTCTTT. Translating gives CASSRGTENTEAFF.

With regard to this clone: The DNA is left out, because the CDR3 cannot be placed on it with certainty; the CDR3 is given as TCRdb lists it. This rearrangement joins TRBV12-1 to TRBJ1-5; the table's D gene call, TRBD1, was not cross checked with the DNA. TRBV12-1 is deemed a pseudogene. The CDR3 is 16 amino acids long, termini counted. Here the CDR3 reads CASSNRVGAGNQPQHF.

The CDR3 reads CASSLVLGTGPQHF. CDR3 nucleotides: TGTGCCAGCAGCTTAGTTCTAGGGACAGGTCCCCAGCATTTT. This chain links TRBV7-7 with TRBJ1-5, with 8 bases that match TRBD1. The germline V gene encodes CDR1 SSHAT and CDR2 FNYEAQ (reference sequence). V gave up 1 base and J gave up 10 bases; unmatched junction bases: 6. This CDR3 contains 14 residues.

DNA for the CDR3: TGTGCCAGCAGCGAACCGACAGGGAGGGGCGACACCGGGGAGCTGTTTTTT. It encodes CASSEPTGRGDTGELFF. The chain is built from TRBV11-3 and TRBJ2-2; the D call may be TRBD1 or TRBD2 (7 bases each). The CDR3 is made up of 17 amino acids. V lost 5 bases and J 3 bases, leaving 19 bases between the germline ends. The germline gives CDR1 SGHNT, CDR2 YENEEA.

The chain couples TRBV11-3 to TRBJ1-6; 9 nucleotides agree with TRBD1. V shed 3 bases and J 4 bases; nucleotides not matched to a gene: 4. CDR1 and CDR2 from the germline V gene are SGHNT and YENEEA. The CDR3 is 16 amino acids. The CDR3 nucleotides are TGTGCCAGCAGCTTCTCCGGGACAGGGTATAATTCACCCCTCCACTTT. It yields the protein CASSFSGTGYNSPLHF.

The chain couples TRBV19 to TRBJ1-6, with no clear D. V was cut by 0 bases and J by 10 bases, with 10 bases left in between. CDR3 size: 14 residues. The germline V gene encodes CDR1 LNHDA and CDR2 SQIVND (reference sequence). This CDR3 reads CASSIDVVNSPLHF. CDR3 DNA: TGTGCCAGTAGTATAGATGTAGTAAACTCACCCCTCCACTTT.

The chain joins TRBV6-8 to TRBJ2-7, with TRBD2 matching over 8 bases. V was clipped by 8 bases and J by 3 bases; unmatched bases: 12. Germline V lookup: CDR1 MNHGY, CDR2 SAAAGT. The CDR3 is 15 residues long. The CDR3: CASVRGTSGIYEQYF. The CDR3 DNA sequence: TGTGCCAGCGTAAGGGGAACTAGCGGAATCTACGAGCAGTACTTC.

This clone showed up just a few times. The CDR3 spells CASSPISGGNQGYTF. CDR3 coding DNA: TGTGCCAGCAGCCCGATCTCGGGGGGCAATCAAGGCTACACCTTC. The genes are TRBV7-6 and TRBJ1-2, with TRBD1 as a possible D gene (6 bases). The CDR3 covers 15 residues. Deletions cut 5 bases from V and 8 bases from J, with 21 bases between. The V gene's germline CDR1 is SGHVS and CDR2 FNYEAQ.